The present T cell receptor beta chain was sequenced within a study of cytomegalovirus exposure and HLA in healthy donors. The wider study: Researchers previously reported finding 90 million to 130 million unique TCR beta sequences from 170 million or so T cells. Of roughly 400 genotyped donors, 81% grouped in the Caucasian-associated ancestry cluster.

Use of 60 Vbeta and 13 Jbeta primers characterized the PCR. The method was immunoSEQ multiplex PCR; TCRdb's version includes in-frame clones alone and lacks a portion of them. The sample holds under 70,000 clones, approximately 71% seen once. Notes on this clone: Its antigen remains unknown.

Per germline, CDR1 DFQATT and CDR2 SNEGSKA (reference sequence). The CDR3 runs to 11 residues. V shed 3 bases and J shed 7 bases, with 6 bases lying between them. Study outcomes and limitations: Reportedly, fewer N-insertions than the approximately 690-donor mean appeared in an Asian-associated ancestry cluster in a later analysis. Reported results showed that the classifier diagnosed cytomegalovirus status with high specificity and sensitivity.

This clonotype was obtained from a man aged 35 to 55 in good health and CMV-seropositive. The sample comprised PBMCs. The V call is TRBV20-1, the J call TRBJ2-2; D unresolved. CDR3 sequence: CSASVRGELFF. The CDR3, as DNA: TGCAGTGCTAGCGTTCGCGGGGAGCTGTTTTTT.